This T cell receptor (beta chain) was recorded in a study of T cells in Graves' hyperthyroidism and ophthalmopathy. Overall study: Staff took peripheral blood when the initial diagnosis was made, before any treatment began.

Study results and caveats: From stable hyperthyroidism, ophthalmopathy was separated by a 13 V-J model. The model foresaw ophthalmopathy a median approximately 6.1 months prior to onset.

Amplification yielded TCR beta CDR3 regions, with RNA transcripts as the source. A first-round RT-PCR of the TCR CDR3 used the HTBI primer set. TCRdb re-called the multiplex PCR reads with MiXCR, one entry per CDR3 protein. The sample carries 600,000 to 750,000 distinct CDR3 sequences, approximately 15% recorded once. About this clonotype itself: What it binds is not known.

Germline CDR1 DFQATT, CDR2 SNEGSKA (reference sequence). The CDR3 has 18 residues. Unmatched junction bases numbered 17, after V lost 3 bases and J lost 6 bases. If no ophthalmopathy progression occurred within 18 months, Graves' hyperthyroidism was stable. This chain joins TRBV20-1 and TRBJ2-7; 13 bases agree with TRBD2. The receptor was isolated from a man aged 45-60 years with Graves' hyperthyroidism. Material: blood. In nucleotides, the CDR3 is TGCAGTGCTAGGGTTAGGACTAGCGGGAGATCGTCAACGGGCGAGCAGTACTTC. It yields the protein CSARVRTSGRSSTGEQYF.